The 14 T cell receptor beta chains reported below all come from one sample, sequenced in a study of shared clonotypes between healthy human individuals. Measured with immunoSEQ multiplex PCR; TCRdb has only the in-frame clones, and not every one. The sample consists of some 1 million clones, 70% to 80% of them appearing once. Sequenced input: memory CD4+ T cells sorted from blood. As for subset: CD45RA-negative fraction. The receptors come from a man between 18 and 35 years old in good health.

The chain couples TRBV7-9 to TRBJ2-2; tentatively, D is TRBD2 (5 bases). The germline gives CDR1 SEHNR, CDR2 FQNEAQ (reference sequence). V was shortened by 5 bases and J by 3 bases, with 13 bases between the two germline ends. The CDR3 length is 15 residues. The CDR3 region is CASSPRGRDTGELFF. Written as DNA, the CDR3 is TGTGCCAGCAGCCCTCGGGGTCGGGACACCGGGGAGCTGTTTTTT.

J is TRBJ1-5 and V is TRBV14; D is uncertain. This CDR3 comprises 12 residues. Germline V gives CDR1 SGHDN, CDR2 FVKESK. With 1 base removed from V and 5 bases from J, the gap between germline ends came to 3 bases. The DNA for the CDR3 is TGTGCCAGCAGCCAAGGTTATCAGCCCCAGCATTTT. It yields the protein CASSQGYQPQHF.

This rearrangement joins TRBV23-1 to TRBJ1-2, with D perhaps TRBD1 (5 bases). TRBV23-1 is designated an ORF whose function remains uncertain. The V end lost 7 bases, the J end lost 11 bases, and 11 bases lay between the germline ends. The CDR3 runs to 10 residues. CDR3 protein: CASNPGRYTF. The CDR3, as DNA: TGCGCCAGCAACCCAGGGAGGTACACCTTC.

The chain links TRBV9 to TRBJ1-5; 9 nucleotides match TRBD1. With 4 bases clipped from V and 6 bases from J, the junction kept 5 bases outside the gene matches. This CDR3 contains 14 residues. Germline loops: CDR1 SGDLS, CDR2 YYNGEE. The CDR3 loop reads CASSSQGASQPQHF. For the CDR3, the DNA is TGTGCCAGCAGCTCACAGGGGGCAAGTCAGCCCCAGCATTTT.

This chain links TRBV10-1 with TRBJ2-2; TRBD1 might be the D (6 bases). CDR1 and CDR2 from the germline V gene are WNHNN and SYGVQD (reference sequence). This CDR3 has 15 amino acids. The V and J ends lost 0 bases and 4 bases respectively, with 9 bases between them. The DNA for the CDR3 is TGCGCCAGCAGTGAGTCTGGGACACGCACCGGGGAGCTGTTTTTT. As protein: CASSESGTRTGELFF.

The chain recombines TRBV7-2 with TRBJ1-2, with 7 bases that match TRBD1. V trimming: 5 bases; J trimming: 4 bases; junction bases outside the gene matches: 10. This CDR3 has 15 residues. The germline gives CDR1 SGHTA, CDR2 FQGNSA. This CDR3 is CASSRTAGTVYGYTF. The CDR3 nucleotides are TGTGCCAGCAGCCGTACTGCCGGGACAGTCTATGGCTACACCTTC.

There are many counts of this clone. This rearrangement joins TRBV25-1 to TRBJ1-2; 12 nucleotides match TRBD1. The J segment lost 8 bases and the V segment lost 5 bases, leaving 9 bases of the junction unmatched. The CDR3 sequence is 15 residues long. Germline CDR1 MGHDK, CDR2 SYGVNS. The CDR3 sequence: CASSPQGDRGRGYTF. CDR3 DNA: TGTGCCAGCAGTCCCCAGGGGGACAGGGGGCGGGGCTACACCTTC.

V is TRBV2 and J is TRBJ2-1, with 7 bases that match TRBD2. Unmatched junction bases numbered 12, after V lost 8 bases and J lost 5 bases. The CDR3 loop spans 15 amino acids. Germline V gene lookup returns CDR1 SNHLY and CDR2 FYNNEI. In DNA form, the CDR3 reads TGTGCCAGCCTGGACCCGGGAGGAAGGAACAATGAGCAGTTCTTC. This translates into CASLDPGGRNNEQFF.

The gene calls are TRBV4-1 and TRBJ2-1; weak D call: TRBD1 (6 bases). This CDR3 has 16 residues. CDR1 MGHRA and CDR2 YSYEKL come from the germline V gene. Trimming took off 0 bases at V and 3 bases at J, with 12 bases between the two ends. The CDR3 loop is CASSQEGEGGYNEQFF. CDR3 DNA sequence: TGCGCCAGCAGCCAAGAGGGCGAAGGGGGCTACAATGAGCAGTTCTTC.

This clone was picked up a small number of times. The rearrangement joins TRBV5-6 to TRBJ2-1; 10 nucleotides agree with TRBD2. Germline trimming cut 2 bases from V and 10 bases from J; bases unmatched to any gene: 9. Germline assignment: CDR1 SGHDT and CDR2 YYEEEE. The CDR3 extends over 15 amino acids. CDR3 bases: TGTGCCAGCAGCTTTCGCAGCGGGGGGGCAAGGGAGCAGTTCTTC. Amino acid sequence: CASSFRSGGAREQFF.

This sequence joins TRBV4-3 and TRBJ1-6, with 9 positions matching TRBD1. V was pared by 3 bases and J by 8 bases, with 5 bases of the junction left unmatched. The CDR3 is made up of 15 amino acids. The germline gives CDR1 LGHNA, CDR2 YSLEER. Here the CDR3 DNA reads TGCGCCAGCAGCCAGAGTACAGGGGGCGATTCACCCCTCCACTTT. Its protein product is CASSQSTGGDSPLHF.

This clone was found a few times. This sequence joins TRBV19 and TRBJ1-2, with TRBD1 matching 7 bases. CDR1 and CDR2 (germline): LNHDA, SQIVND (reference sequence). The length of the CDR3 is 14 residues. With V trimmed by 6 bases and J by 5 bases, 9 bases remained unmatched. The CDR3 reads CASRRLGTDYGYTF. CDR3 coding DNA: TGTGCCAGTAGACGTCTTGGGACAGATTATGGCTACACCTTC.

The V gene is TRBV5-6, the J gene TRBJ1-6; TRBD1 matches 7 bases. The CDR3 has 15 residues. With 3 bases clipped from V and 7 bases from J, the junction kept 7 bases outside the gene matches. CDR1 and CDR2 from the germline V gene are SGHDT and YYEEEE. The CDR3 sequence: CASSSYDRDNSPLHF. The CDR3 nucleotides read TGTGCCAGCAGCTCCTACGACAGGGACAATTCACCCCTCCACTTT.

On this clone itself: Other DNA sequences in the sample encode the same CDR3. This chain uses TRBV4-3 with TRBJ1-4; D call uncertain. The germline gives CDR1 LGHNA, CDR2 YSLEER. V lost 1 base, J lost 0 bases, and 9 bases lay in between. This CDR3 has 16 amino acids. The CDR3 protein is CASSQGGGTTNEKLFF. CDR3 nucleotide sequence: TGCGCCAGCAGCCAAGGAGGAGGGACAACTAATGAAAAACTGTTTTTT.